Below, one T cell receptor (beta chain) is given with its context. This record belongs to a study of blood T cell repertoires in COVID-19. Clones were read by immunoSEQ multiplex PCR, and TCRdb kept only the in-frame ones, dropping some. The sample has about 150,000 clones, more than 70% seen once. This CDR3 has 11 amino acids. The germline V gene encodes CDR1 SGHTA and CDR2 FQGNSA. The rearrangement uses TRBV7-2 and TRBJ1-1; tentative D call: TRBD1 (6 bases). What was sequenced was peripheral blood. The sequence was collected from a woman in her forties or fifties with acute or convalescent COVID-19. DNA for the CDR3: TGTGTCACAGGGATAAACACTGAAGCTTTCTTT. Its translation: CVTGINTEAFF.